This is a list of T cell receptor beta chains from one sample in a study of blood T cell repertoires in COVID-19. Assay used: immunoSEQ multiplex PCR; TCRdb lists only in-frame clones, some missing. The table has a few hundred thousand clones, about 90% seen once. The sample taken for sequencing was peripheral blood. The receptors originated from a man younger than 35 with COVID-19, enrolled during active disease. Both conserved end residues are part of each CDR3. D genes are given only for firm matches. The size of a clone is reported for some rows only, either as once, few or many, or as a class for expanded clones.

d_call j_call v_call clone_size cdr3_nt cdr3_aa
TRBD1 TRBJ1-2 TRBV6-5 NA TGTGCCAGCAGTTACCTGGACAGGGGGCAAAAGTATGGCTACACCTTC CASSYLDRGQKYGYTF
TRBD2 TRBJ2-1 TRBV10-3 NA TGTGCCATCACCGCGGGAGGGGAGATAAATGAGCAGTTCTTC CAITAGGEINEQFF
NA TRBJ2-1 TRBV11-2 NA TGTGCCAGCAGCTTAGAAGTAGCGGAGCAGTTCTTC CASSLEVAEQFF
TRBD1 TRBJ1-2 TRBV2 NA TGTGCCAGCAGTGAGGTGGACAGGCCCTCTGGCTACACCTTC CASSEVDRPSGYTF
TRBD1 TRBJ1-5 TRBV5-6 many TGTGCCAGCAGCTTGACAGGGGCTGACAATCAGCCCCAGCATTTT CASSLTGADNQPQHF
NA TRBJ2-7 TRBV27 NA TGTGCCAGCAGTTTGGCAGGTCCCTTATACGAGCAGTACTTC CASSLAGPLYEQYF
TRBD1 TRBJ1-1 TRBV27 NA TGTGCCAGCAGCCGAAACAGGGGCACTGAAGCTTTCTTT CASSRNRGTEAFF
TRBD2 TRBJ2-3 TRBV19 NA TGTGCCAGTAGTATCCGCCCACTAGCGGGGGGATCGGATACGCAGTATTTT CASSIRPLAGGSDTQYF
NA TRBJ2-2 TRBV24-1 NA TGTGCCACCAGTGGGGCAGAATACACCGGGGAGCTGTTTTTT CATSGAEYTGELFF
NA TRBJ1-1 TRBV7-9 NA TGTGCCAGCAGCTTAGTTACAGATGAAGCTTTCTTT CASSLVTDEAFF
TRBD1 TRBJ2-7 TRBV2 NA TGTGCCAGCAGCAGACAGGGGGCAACCTACGAGCAGTACTTC CASSRQGATYEQYF